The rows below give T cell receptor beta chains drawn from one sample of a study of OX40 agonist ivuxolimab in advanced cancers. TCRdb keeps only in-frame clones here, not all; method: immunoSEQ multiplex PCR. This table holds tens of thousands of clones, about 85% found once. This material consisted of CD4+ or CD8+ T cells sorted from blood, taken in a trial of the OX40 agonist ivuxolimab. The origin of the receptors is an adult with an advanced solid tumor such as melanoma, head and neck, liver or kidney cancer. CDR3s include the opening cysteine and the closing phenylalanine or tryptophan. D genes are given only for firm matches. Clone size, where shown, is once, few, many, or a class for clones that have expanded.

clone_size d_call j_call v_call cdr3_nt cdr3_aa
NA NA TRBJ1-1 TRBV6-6 TGTGCCACCCTCTTCGGCGGGATCGCTTTCTTT CATLFGGIAFF
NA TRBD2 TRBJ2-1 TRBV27 TGTGCCAGCAGTTTCTTAACTAGCGGGAGCTACAATGAGCAGTTCTTC CASSFLTSGSYNEQFF
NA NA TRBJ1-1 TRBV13 TGTGCCAGCAGCGACCGGGCCACGAACACTGAAGCTTTCTTT CASSDRATNTEAFF
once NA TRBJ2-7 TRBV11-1 TGTGCCAGCAGTTTACAACGCGGGGACTGGGAGCAGTACTTC CASSLQRGDWEQYF
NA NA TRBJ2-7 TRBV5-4 TGTGCCAGCAGCTTAAGGAACAGGGGGGGCATCTACGAGCAGTACTTC CASSLRNRGGIYEQYF
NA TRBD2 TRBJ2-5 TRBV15 TGTGCCACCAGCAGAGTCGTAGCGGGAGGAGAGACCCAGTACTTC CATSRVVAGGETQYF
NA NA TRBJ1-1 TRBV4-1 TGCGCCAGCAGCCAAGAGGTCCCGGGGTGGACTGAAGCTTTCTTT CASSQEVPGWTEAFF
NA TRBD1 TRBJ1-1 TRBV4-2 TGTGCCAGCAGCCACAGGGGGGGGGACACTGAAGCTTTCTTT CASSHRGGDTEAFF
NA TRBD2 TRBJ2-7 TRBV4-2 TGTGCCAGCAGCCAAGGCCCGGGGGGGAGAACCTACGAGCAGTACTTC CASSQGPGGRTYEQYF
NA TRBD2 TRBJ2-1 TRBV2 TGTGCCAGCAGTGACACTAGCGGGTACTACAATGAGCAGTTCTTC CASSDTSGYYNEQFF
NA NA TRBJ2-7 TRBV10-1 TGCGCCAGCAGTGACCTCCTTGGCGTCCGGAGCGAGCAGTACTTC CASSDLLGVRSEQYF
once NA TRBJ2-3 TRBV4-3 TGCGCCAGCAGCCAAGATCTGGCAAGTACAGATACGCAGTATTTT CASSQDLASTDTQYF
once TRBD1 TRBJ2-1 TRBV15 TGTGCCACCAGCAGGGGGACAGGGGGCTACAATGAGCAGTTCTTC CATSRGTGGYNEQFF
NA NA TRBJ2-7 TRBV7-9 TGTGCCAGCAGCTTAGTACGTCAGGGGGAGGACGAGCAGTACTTC CASSLVRQGEDEQYF
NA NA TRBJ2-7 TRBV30 TGTGCCTGGAGTGTTTTCGCTTACGAGCAGTACTTC CAWSVFAYEQYF
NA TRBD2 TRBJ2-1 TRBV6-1 TGTGCCAGCAGTGTCCCCTTGGGACTAGCGGGAGAGGGTGAGCAGTTCTTC CASSVPLGLAGEGEQFF
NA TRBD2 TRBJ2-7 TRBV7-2 TGTGCCAGCAGCCCCAGCGGGAGGGACGAGCAGTACTTC CASSPSGRDEQYF
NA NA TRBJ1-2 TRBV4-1 TGCGCCAGCAGCCAAGAATTTATTAGTCTCATGGACAGAGGGTATTCTAACTATGGCTACACCTTC CASSQEFISLMDRGYSNYGYTF
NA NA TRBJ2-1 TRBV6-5 TGTGCCAGCAGAACATTCTACAATGAGCAGTTCTTC CASRTFYNEQFF
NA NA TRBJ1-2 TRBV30 TGTGCCTGGAATGCCCGAGGTAACTATGGCTACACCTTC CAWNARGNYGYTF
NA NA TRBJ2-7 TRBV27 TGTGCCAGCAGTTCCTCCTCCTACGAGCAGTACTTC CASSSSSYEQYF
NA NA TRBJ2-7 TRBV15 TGTGCCACCAGCAGAGATCAGGGGTCCTACGAGCAGTACTTC CATSRDQGSYEQYF
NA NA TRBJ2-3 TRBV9 TGTGCCAGCAGCGCGTCGAACACAGATACGCAGTATTTT CASSASNTDTQYF
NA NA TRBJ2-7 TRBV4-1 TGCGCCAGCCGCCCTAGAAGGGCCTCACCCTACGAGCAGTACTTC CASRPRRASPYEQYF
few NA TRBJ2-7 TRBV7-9 TGTGCCAGCAGCCCAGTGGGTGGGAGTAGTAGGTACGAGCAGTACTTC CASSPVGGSSRYEQYF
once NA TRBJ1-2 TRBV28 TGTGCCAGCATCCAAGGGGGGGCTCTCAGGGGCTACACCTTC CASIQGGALRGYTF
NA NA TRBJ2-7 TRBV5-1 TGCGCCAGCAGCTTGGACAGAGACGAGCAGTACTTC CASSLDRDEQYF
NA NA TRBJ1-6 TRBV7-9 TGTGCCAGCAGCTTATCATCCGGTTCACCCCTCCACTTT CASSLSSGSPLHF
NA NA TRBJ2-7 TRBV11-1 TGTGCCAGCAGCCCGACCGGAGGCGAGCAGTACTTC CASSPTGGEQYF
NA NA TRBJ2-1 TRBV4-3 TGCGCCAGCAGCCAAGATTTGGGGGCTTACAATGAGCAGTTCTTC CASSQDLGAYNEQFF
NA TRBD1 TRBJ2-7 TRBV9 TGTGCCAGCAGCGCTGCCGGGACAGGATTCTACGAGCAGTACTTC CASSAAGTGFYEQYF
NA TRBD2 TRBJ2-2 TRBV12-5 TGTGCTAGTGGTTTTTCCAGGGGAGCGGGAGAAACGCGGAACACCGGGGAGCTGTTTTTT CASGFSRGAGETRNTGELFF
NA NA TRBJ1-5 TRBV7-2 TGTGCCAGCAGCTTAGCGCCAAGGAATCAGCCCCAGCATTTT CASSLAPRNQPQHF
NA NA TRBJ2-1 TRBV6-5 TGTGCCGCAGGTCGGAAGGCTTACAATGAGCAGTTCTTC CAAGRKAYNEQFF
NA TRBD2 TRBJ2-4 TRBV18 TGTGCCAGCTCCGGACTAGCGGGCTCCAAAAACATTCAGTACTTC CASSGLAGSKNIQYF
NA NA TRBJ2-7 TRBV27 TGTGCCAGCAGTTCAGGCAGACGCTACGAGCAGTACTTC CASSSGRRYEQYF
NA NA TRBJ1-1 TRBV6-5 TGTGCCAGCAGTTACACGACAGCTAACACTGAAGCTTTCTTT CASSYTTANTEAFF
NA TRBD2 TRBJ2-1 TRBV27 TGTGCCAGCAGTTTGTGGGGAGGGACGTACAATGAGCAGTTCTTC CASSLWGGTYNEQFF
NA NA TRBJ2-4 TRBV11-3 TGTGCCAGCACCACGTCGAGTCTCAAAAACATTCAGTACTTC CASTTSSLKNIQYF
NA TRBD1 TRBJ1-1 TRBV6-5 TGTGCCAGCAGTACAACAGGGGGCCGATCTGAAGCTTTCTTT CASSTTGGRSEAFF
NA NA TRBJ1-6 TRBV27 TGTGCCAGCAGTTTACTGCCAGTCAATAATTCACCCCTCCACTTT CASSLLPVNNSPLHF
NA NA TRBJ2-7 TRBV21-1 TGTGCCAGCAGCGGCCCCCGGAATCCAAGCTCCTACGAGCAGTACTTC CASSGPRNPSSYEQYF
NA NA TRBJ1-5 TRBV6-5 TGTGCCAGCAACCGGGTCGGTAGCAATCAGCCCCAGCATTTT CASNRVGSNQPQHF
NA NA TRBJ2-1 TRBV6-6 TGTGCCAGTTCCCAGACACTCTCCTACAATGAGCAGTTCTTC CASSQTLSYNEQFF
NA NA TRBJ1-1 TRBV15 TGTGCCACCAGCCTCGCTCGGGATGCTGAAGCTTTCTTT CATSLARDAEAFF
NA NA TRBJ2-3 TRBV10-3 TGTGCCATCAGTGTGGGGAGCGGAGGCAGCACAGATACGCAGTATTTT CAISVGSGGSTDTQYF
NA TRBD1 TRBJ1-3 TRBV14 TGTGCCAGCAGCCAAGCCCGGGACAGCTCTGGAAACACCATATATTTT CASSQARDSSGNTIYF
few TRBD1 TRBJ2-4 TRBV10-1 TGCGCCAGCAGTGAAAAAAGGGGGCTTGAAAACATTCAGTACTTC CASSEKRGLENIQYF